The clone carrying this T cell receptor beta chain was picked up a small number of times. The data were taken from a study of blood T cell repertoires in COVID-19. Repertoires were generated with immunoSEQ multiplex PCR, while TCRdb's copy carries only in-frame clones and drops some. The table records about 350,000 clones, about 88% of them present only once. The CDR3 length is 14 residues. CDR1 and CDR2 (germline): WSHSY, SAAADI. Trimming left V 3 bases short and J 9 bases short, with 14 bases between. This TCR was recovered from a woman aged 60 to 75 with COVID-19, enrolled during active disease. Sequencing was done on a sample of peripheral blood. The chain links TRBV10-2 to TRBJ1-4, with a possible D match to TRBD1 (6 bases). The CDR3 protein is CASSDREGGKKLFF. The CDR3 nucleotides are TGCGCCAGCAGTGACCGGGAGGGGGGGAAAAAACTGTTTTTT.